This record looks at one T cell receptor (beta chain) sequence and its context. The PCR contained 60 Vbeta and 13 Jbeta primers. TCRdb's copy holds only in-frame clones and misses some; the assay was immunoSEQ multiplex PCR. The specimen's table records 100,000 to 150,000 clones. J was trimmed by 2 bases and V by 5 bases; bases with no gene match: 5. Germline loops: CDR1 MNHEY, CDR2 SMNVEV (reference sequence). CDR3 length: 16 amino acids. This entry belongs to a study of cytomegalovirus exposure and HLA in healthy donors. The TCR originated in a middle-aged woman in good health and CMV-seropositive. The chain recombines TRBV27 with TRBJ2-1, with 11 bases lining up with TRBD2. Sample: PBMCs. The CDR3 DNA is TGTGCCAGCAGTATCTCTAGCGGGAGGACCTACAATGAGCAGTTCTTC. Translated, it gives CASSISSGRTYNEQFF.